This T cell receptor beta chain originates from a study of cytotoxic CD8 clonotypes in ibrutinib-treated CLL. The CDR3 contains 17 residues. The germline CDR1 and CDR2 sequences are LGHNA and YSLEER. V lost 0 bases, J lost 0 bases, and 5 bases stayed unmatched. Frozen PBMC stocks contributed about 2.2 micrograms of genomic DNA to the TCR beta libraries. The repertoire was sequenced with immunoSEQ multiplex PCR; TCRdb's copy has only in-frame clones and lacks some. The sample contains over 250,000 clones, around 77% of which appear only once. This TCR was recovered from a human donor with chronic lymphocytic leukemia. The material was PBMCs, obtained at disease progression, from a patient treated with ibrutinib. V is TRBV4-3 and J is TRBJ2-7, with TRBD1 matching 10 bases. The chain's CDR3 is CASSQDRTGGSSYEQYF. In DNA form, the CDR3 reads TGCGCCAGCAGCCAAGATAGGACAGGGGGGAGCTCCTACGAGCAGTACTTC.